A selection of T cell receptor beta chains follows, all from one sample in a study of blood T cells in healthy people across ages. MiXCR, run by TCRdb on the 5' RACE reads, gives a single entry per CDR3 protein. The sample gives about 1.8 million distinct CDR3 sequences, roughly 52% of which show up once; over 2% is in the top ten. The specimen was blood. These receptor sequences come from a woman between 40 and 55 years old in good health. The CDR3 runs from the conserved cysteine through the conserved F or W. Each record gives: clone size, V gene, D gene, J gene, CDR3 DNA, CDR3 protein. D genes are given only for firm matches. Size is omitted from some rows. Given values are once, few, many or a class for expanded clones.

clone_size: .
v_call: TRBV6-2/TRBV6-3
d_call: TRBD2
j_call: TRBJ2-7
cdr3_nt: TGTGCCAGCAGTTACAGTCGGGACGGTCGACTAGCCCGGCGGCTCGAGCAGTACTTC
cdr3_aa: CASSYSRDGRLARRLEQYF

clone_size: .
v_call: TRBV7-2
d_call: .
j_call: TRBJ2-4
cdr3_nt: TGTGCCAGCAGTGCTCGGCCAAGAGGAGCGATTCAGTACTTC
cdr3_aa: CASSARPRGAIQYF

clone_size: .
v_call: TRBV6-5
d_call: .
j_call: TRBJ1-2
cdr3_nt: TGTGCCAGCAGCCCCGGGGGGACAAAAACGCGTGGCTACACCTTC
cdr3_aa: CASSPGGTKTRGYTF

clone_size: few
v_call: TRBV7-9
d_call: TRBD2
j_call: TRBJ2-1
cdr3_nt: TGTGCCAGCAGCCCCGGGACTAGCGGGGGGGCCGCTGAGCAGTTCTTC
cdr3_aa: CASSPGTSGGAAEQFF

clone_size: .
v_call: TRBV4-3
d_call: TRBD1
j_call: TRBJ1-4
cdr3_nt: TGCGCCAGCAGCCAGATAACAGGGGGACCTAATGAAAAACTGTTTTTT
cdr3_aa: CASSQITGGPNEKLFF

clone_size: .
v_call: TRBV7-9
d_call: .
j_call: TRBJ1-5
cdr3_nt: TGTGCCAGCAGCTTAGCGCGGGAGCCCCAGCATTTT
cdr3_aa: CASSLAREPQHF

clone_size: .
v_call: TRBV14
d_call: TRBD2
j_call: TRBJ2-1
cdr3_nt: TGTGCCAGCAGCCTTACCTTGGCGCTAGCGGGGAATAATGAGCAGTTCTTC
cdr3_aa: CASSLTLALAGNNEQFF

clone_size: few
v_call: TRBV20-1
d_call: .
j_call: TRBJ1-5
cdr3_nt: TGCAGTGCTCGAGGCAGGGGAGGAAATCAGCCCCAGCATTTT
cdr3_aa: CSARGRGGNQPQHF

clone_size: few
v_call: TRBV29-1
d_call: .
j_call: TRBJ2-1
cdr3_nt: TGCAGCGTCGACAGCAGCTCCTACAATGAGCAGTTCTTC
cdr3_aa: CSVDSSSYNEQFF

clone_size: once
v_call: TRBV7-9
d_call: .
j_call: TRBJ2-3
cdr3_nt: TGTGCCAGCAGCACGCGGGGGCAGACCACAGATACGCAGTATTTT
cdr3_aa: CASSTRGQTTDTQYF

clone_size: .
v_call: TRBV27
d_call: TRBD2
j_call: TRBJ2-5
cdr3_nt: TGTGCCAGCAGTCTACGGCCGGAGCGGGGGGGCCAAGAGACCCAGTACTTC
cdr3_aa: CASSLRPERGGQETQYF

clone_size: few
v_call: TRBV29-1
d_call: TRBD1
j_call: TRBJ1-2
cdr3_nt: TGCAGCGTCGAGACAGGGGCACAGGGCTACACCTTC
cdr3_aa: CSVETGAQGYTF

clone_size: .
v_call: TRBV29-1
d_call: TRBD2
j_call: TRBJ2-5
cdr3_nt: TGCAGCGTCCGGACTAGCGGGGCAGCCCAAGAGACCCAGTACTTC
cdr3_aa: CSVRTSGAAQETQYF

clone_size: .
v_call: TRBV6-5
d_call: .
j_call: TRBJ2-5
cdr3_nt: TGTGCCAGCCGCCCATCCGAGAGCCAAGAGACCCAGTACTTC
cdr3_aa: CASRPSESQETQYF

clone_size: .
v_call: TRBV2
d_call: TRBD1
j_call: TRBJ2-6
cdr3_nt: TGTGCCAGCAAGGACAGGGGGCTTGGGGCCAACGTCCTGACTTTC
cdr3_aa: CASKDRGLGANVLTF

clone_size: .
v_call: TRBV2
d_call: TRBD2
j_call: TRBJ2-5
cdr3_nt: TGTGCCAGCAGCGAACATAGGACTAGCGGGGGGCAAGAGACCCAGTACTTC
cdr3_aa: CASSEHRTSGGQETQYF

clone_size: few
v_call: TRBV28
d_call: .
j_call: TRBJ2-7
cdr3_nt: TGTGCCAGCAGAAAAAACCTGTACGAGCAGTACTTC
cdr3_aa: CASRKNLYEQYF

clone_size: few
v_call: TRBV29-1
d_call: .
j_call: TRBJ1-2
cdr3_nt: TGCAGCGTAGCTGGACAGAAAGCGTTTAACTATGGCTACACCTTC
cdr3_aa: CSVAGQKAFNYGYTF

clone_size: .
v_call: TRBV24-1
d_call: .
j_call: TRBJ1-5
cdr3_nt: TGTGCCACCAGTGACCTAGGGGCCTCGTGGCCCCAGCATTTT
cdr3_aa: CATSDLGASWPQHF

clone_size: .
v_call: TRBV11-2
d_call: .
j_call: TRBJ2-6
cdr3_nt: TGTGCCAGCAGCTTAGATCCGCGGCGGAAGGGACTTCCACTCTTGGGGGTCAACGTCCTGACTTTC
cdr3_aa: CASSLDPRRKGLPLLGVNVLTF

clone_size: few
v_call: TRBV6-5
d_call: TRBD1
j_call: TRBJ2-6
cdr3_nt: TGTGCCAGCAGTTACTCGGCGACAGGGGGGTACTCTGGGGCCAACGTCCTGACTTTC
cdr3_aa: CASSYSATGGYSGANVLTF

clone_size: .
v_call: TRBV12-3/TRBV12-4
d_call: TRBD1
j_call: TRBJ1-6
cdr3_nt: TGTGCCAGCAGGAGGGGGACAGGGGTTAATTCACCCCTCCACTTT
cdr3_aa: CASRRGTGVNSPLHF

clone_size: few
v_call: TRBV20-1
d_call: .
j_call: TRBJ2-7
cdr3_nt: TGCAGTGCTAGAGGGGTACTCGGAAGCTCCTACGAGCAGTACTTC
cdr3_aa: CSARGVLGSSYEQYF

clone_size: few
v_call: TRBV6-2/TRBV6-3
d_call: .
j_call: TRBJ2-3
cdr3_nt: TGTGCCAGCGGGAACATGGCCGGCACAGATACGCAGTATTTT
cdr3_aa: CASGNMAGTDTQYF

clone_size: .
v_call: TRBV7-3
d_call: TRBD1
j_call: TRBJ1-2
cdr3_nt: TGTGCCAGTCCTCACGGCGGGACAGGGGTTGGCTACACCTTC
cdr3_aa: CASPHGGTGVGYTF

clone_size: once
v_call: TRBV4-3
d_call: TRBD2
j_call: TRBJ2-2
cdr3_nt: TGCGCCAGCAGCCTGGAGCGGGGCGGCGGGGAGCTGTTTTTT
cdr3_aa: CASSLERGGGELFF

clone_size: .
v_call: TRBV28
d_call: .
j_call: TRBJ1-1
cdr3_nt: TGTGCCAGCAGTACAGGGAGAGGGAACACTGAAGCTTTCTTT
cdr3_aa: CASSTGRGNTEAFF

clone_size: .
v_call: TRBV20-1
d_call: .
j_call: TRBJ2-7
cdr3_nt: TGCAGTGCTAGACCTCCGGACGGGAGCTCCTACGAGCAGTACTTC
cdr3_aa: CSARPPDGSSYEQYF

clone_size: .
v_call: TRBV28
d_call: TRBD1
j_call: TRBJ2-1
cdr3_nt: TGTGCCAGCCAGGGGGCTTTTTCCTACAATGAGCAGTTCTTC
cdr3_aa: CASQGAFSYNEQFF

clone_size: .
v_call: TRBV7-2
d_call: TRBD1
j_call: TRBJ2-5
cdr3_nt: TGTGCCAGCAGCTTATTCGGAAGGACAGGGGGCGAGACCCAGTACTTC
cdr3_aa: CASSLFGRTGGETQYF

clone_size: .
v_call: TRBV5-1
d_call: TRBD2
j_call: TRBJ2-7
cdr3_nt: TGCGCCAGCAAAACGGCCGGGACTAGCGCCTACAATGAGCAGTACTTC
cdr3_aa: CASKTAGTSAYNEQYF

clone_size: few
v_call: TRBV10-3
d_call: TRBD1
j_call: TRBJ2-7
cdr3_nt: TGTGCCATCAGCCGGGGACAGGGACAGTACGAGCAGTACTTC
cdr3_aa: CAISRGQGQYEQYF

clone_size: .
v_call: TRBV3-1
d_call: TRBD1
j_call: TRBJ1-6
cdr3_nt: TGTGCCAGCAGCCTCGGGACAGGGTATTCACCCCTCCACTTT
cdr3_aa: CASSLGTGYSPLHF

clone_size: .
v_call: TRBV6-1
d_call: TRBD2
j_call: TRBJ2-5
cdr3_nt: TGTGCCAGCACTCGGACTAGCGGGGGTGGCACTTTGAAGACCCAGTACTTC
cdr3_aa: CASTRTSGGGTLKTQYF

clone_size: once
v_call: TRBV5-1
d_call: TRBD2
j_call: TRBJ2-1
cdr3_nt: TGCGCCAGCAGCTTCGGGGGGGCCCCAATGGATGAGCAGTTCTTC
cdr3_aa: CASSFGGAPMDEQFF

clone_size: .
v_call: TRBV4-3
d_call: TRBD2
j_call: TRBJ2-3
cdr3_nt: TGCGCCAGCGGGACTAGCCTTGTCGATACGCAGTATTTT
cdr3_aa: CASGTSLVDTQYF

clone_size: few
v_call: TRBV20-1
d_call: .
j_call: TRBJ1-1
cdr3_nt: TGCAGTGCTACAGGGTGGACTGAAGCTTTCTTT
cdr3_aa: CSATGWTEAFF

clone_size: .
v_call: TRBV11-2
d_call: TRBD2
j_call: TRBJ2-7
cdr3_nt: TGTGCCAGCAGCTGGAATACGGGGGGGCCGGGTGAGCAGTACTTC
cdr3_aa: CASSWNTGGPGEQYF

clone_size: .
v_call: TRBV6-5
d_call: .
j_call: TRBJ2-3
cdr3_nt: TGTGCCAGCAGTTCCCCGTGGGGCACCGATACGCAGTATTTT
cdr3_aa: CASSSPWGTDTQYF

clone_size: few
v_call: TRBV4-3
d_call: TRBD2
j_call: TRBJ2-1
cdr3_nt: TGCGCCAGCAGCCCCACGGGACTAGCGGGGAACAATGAGCAGTTCTTC
cdr3_aa: CASSPTGLAGNNEQFF

clone_size: .
v_call: TRBV20-1
d_call: .
j_call: TRBJ1-6
cdr3_nt: TGCAGCCCTAGGGGGGCGGCCCTTAATTCACCCCTCCACTTT
cdr3_aa: CSPRGAALNSPLHF

clone_size: .
v_call: TRBV4-2
d_call: .
j_call: TRBJ1-2
cdr3_nt: TGTGCCAGCAGGGATGGGGGATTTGACTATGGCTACACCTTC
cdr3_aa: CASRDGGFDYGYTF

clone_size: once
v_call: TRBV12-3/TRBV12-4
d_call: TRBD1
j_call: TRBJ2-1
cdr3_nt: TGTGCCAGCAGTTCCGGGACAGGGGGCGGAGGTGAGCAGTTCTTC
cdr3_aa: CASSSGTGGGGEQFF

clone_size: .
v_call: TRBV18
d_call: TRBD2
j_call: TRBJ2-5
cdr3_nt: TGTGCCAGCTCACCTCTCGGTAGCGGGGACCAAGAGACCCAGTACTTC
cdr3_aa: CASSPLGSGDQETQYF

clone_size: .
v_call: TRBV7-2
d_call: .
j_call: TRBJ1-6
cdr3_nt: TGTGCCAGCAGCCTACGGGCGAGATGGGATTCACCCCTCCACTTT
cdr3_aa: CASSLRARWDSPLHF

clone_size: .
v_call: TRBV18
d_call: .
j_call: TRBJ2-7
cdr3_nt: TGTGCCAGCTCAGTGGACAGACCCTACGAGCAGTACTTC
cdr3_aa: CASSVDRPYEQYF

clone_size: .
v_call: TRBV6-5
d_call: TRBD1
j_call: TRBJ1-1
cdr3_nt: TGTGCCAGCAGTTACGGGCAGGGGGGTAACACTGAAGCTTTCTTT
cdr3_aa: CASSYGQGGNTEAFF

clone_size: few
v_call: TRBV27
d_call: .
j_call: TRBJ2-4
cdr3_nt: TGTGCCAGCAGTTCCCGACTACTCGGTGAAAACATTCAGTACTTC
cdr3_aa: CASSSRLLGENIQYF

clone_size: few
v_call: TRBV7-8
d_call: .
j_call: TRBJ2-3
cdr3_nt: TGTGCCAGCAGCTTAGATCAGAACACAGATACGCAGTATTTT
cdr3_aa: CASSLDQNTDTQYF

clone_size: .
v_call: TRBV24-1
d_call: .
j_call: TRBJ1-1
cdr3_nt: TGTGCCACCAGTGATTTAACTGAAGCTTTCTTT
cdr3_aa: CATSDLTEAFF

clone_size: .
v_call: TRBV19
d_call: .
j_call: TRBJ2-7
cdr3_nt: TGTGCCAGTAGTATTGGCCCCCTTGACGAGCAGTACTTC
cdr3_aa: CASSIGPLDEQYF

clone_size: .
v_call: TRBV12-3/TRBV12-4
d_call: .
j_call: TRBJ1-2
cdr3_nt: TGTGCCAGCAGTTTTAGCCGGATTAACTATGGCTACACCTTC
cdr3_aa: CASSFSRINYGYTF

clone_size: many
v_call: TRBV9
d_call: TRBD1
j_call: TRBJ2-1
cdr3_nt: TGTGCCAGCAGTGTTGGACAGGGGTCCTACAATGAGCAGTTCTTC
cdr3_aa: CASSVGQGSYNEQFF

clone_size: .
v_call: TRBV6-2/TRBV6-3
d_call: .
j_call: TRBJ1-5
cdr3_nt: TGTGCCAGCAGTTACTCCGGGTTTGGGGTTCAGCCCCAGCATTTT
cdr3_aa: CASSYSGFGVQPQHF

clone_size: few
v_call: TRBV12-3/TRBV12-4
d_call: TRBD1
j_call: TRBJ2-5
cdr3_nt: TGTGCCACATCTCCGGGACAGGGAGGAGAGACCCAGTACTTC
cdr3_aa: CATSPGQGGETQYF

clone_size: .
v_call: TRBV7-2
d_call: .
j_call: TRBJ2-5
cdr3_nt: TGTGCCAGCAGCTTAACCGTACAAGGGGGGCGGGAGTACTTC
cdr3_aa: CASSLTVQGGREYF

clone_size: few
v_call: TRBV10-3
d_call: .
j_call: TRBJ2-1
cdr3_nt: TGTGCCATCAGTGAGTCCCCGACTAGTGTGAATGAGCAGTTCTTC
cdr3_aa: CAISESPTSVNEQFF

clone_size: few
v_call: TRBV10-3
d_call: .
j_call: TRBJ1-5
cdr3_nt: TGTGCCATCAGAGGCCATGGAAGCAATCAGCCCCAGCATTTT
cdr3_aa: CAIRGHGSNQPQHF